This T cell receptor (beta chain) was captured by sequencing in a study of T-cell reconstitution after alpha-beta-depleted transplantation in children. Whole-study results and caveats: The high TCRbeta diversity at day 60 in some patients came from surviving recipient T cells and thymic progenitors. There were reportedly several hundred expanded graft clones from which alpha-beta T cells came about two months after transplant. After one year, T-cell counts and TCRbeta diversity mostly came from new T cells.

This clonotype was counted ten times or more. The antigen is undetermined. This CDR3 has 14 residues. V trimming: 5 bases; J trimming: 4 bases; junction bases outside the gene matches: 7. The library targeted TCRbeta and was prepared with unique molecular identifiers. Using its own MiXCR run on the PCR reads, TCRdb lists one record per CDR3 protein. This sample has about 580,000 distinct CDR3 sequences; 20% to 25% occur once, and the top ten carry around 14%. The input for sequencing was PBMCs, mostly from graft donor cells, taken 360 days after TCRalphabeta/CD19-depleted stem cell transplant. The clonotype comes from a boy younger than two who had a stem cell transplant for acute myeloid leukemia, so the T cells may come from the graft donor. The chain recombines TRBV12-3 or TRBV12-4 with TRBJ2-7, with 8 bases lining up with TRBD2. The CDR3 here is CASSSLAGPYEQYF. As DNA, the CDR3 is TGTGCCAGCAGTAGCCTAGCGGGCCCTTACGAGCAGTACTTC.